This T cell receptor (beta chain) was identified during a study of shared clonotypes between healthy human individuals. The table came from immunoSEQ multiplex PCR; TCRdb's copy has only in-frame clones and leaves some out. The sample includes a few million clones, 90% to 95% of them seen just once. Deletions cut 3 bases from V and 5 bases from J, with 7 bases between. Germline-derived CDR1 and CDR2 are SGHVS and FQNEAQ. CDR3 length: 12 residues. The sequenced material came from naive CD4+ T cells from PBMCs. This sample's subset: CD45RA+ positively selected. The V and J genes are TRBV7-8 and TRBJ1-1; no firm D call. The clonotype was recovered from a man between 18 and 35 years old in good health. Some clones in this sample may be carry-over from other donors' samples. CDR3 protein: CASSFSSTEAFF. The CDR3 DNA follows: TGTGCCAGCAGCTTTAGCTCGACTGAAGCTTTCTTT.